This TCR beta chain was captured in a study of cytomegalovirus exposure and HLA in healthy donors. V shed 4 bases, J shed 3 bases, and the junction held 6 bases outside the gene matches. In germline, CDR1 is SNHLY, CDR2 FYNNEI. The CDR3 sequence is 16 residues long. Researchers ran the PCR with 60 Vbeta and 13 Jbeta primers. Using immunoSEQ multiplex PCR, the repertoire was profiled, and TCRdb retains in-frame clones only, with some absent. The table includes some 150,000 clones, around 75% detected once. This clone turned up a few times. Its antigen is still unknown. Findings and limits, study-wide: Researchers catalogued about 150 TCR beta chains as cytomegalovirus-associated. TRBV6-2, TRBV6-3 and some other V segments were unresolvable in 87-base-pair reads. Reports credit the classifier with highly specific, highly sensitive diagnosis of cytomegalovirus status. An analysis that was carried out later associated about 17,000 TCR beta sequences with HLA alleles at 0.05 false discovery rate.

This TCR was recovered from a woman aged 25 to 39 in good health and CMV-seronegative. The specimen sequenced was PBMCs. The J gene is TRBJ2-1, the V gene TRBV2, with 10 bases identical to TRBD2. CDR3 residues: CASSGGSGGHYNEQFF. The CDR3, as DNA: TGTGCCAGCAGTGGGGGTAGCGGGGGGCACTACAATGAGCAGTTCTTC.